This entry describes one TCR beta chain. The antigen remains undetermined. The sample comes from a study of T cell responses to AZD1222 COVID-19 vaccine. The study's findings and limits: At study baseline, merely six AZD1222 recipients were seropositive. Spike-specific TCR repertoires showed rising breadth and depth after two AZD1222 doses. Regions 160-218 and 743-854 dominated among vaccine-associated CD4 TCRs spanning spike. Most donors were white British, females outnumbered males, and clonal diversity was possibly underestimated.

The CDR3 sequence is 16 residues long. CDR1 and CDR2 from the germline V gene are LNHDA and SQIVND (reference sequence). V dropped 3 bases and J dropped 0 bases, with 14 bases sitting between them. Data came from immunoSEQ multiplex PCR; TCRdb stores just in-frame clones and leaves some out. The profile shows around 25,000 clones, about nine tenths of them singletons. The chain carries TRBV19 and TRBJ1-1; D possibly corresponds to TRBD1 (5 bases). The sequences come from peripheral blood, collected 28 days after the second AZD1222 dose. This receptor was obtained from an adult who received the AZD1222 COVID-19 vaccine. The CDR3 DNA follows: TGTGCCAGTAGTATTGGCAGGGTGGGCTTGAACACTGAAGCTTTCTTT. Its translation: CASSIGRVGLNTEAFF. Filled out from reference TRBV19 and TRBJ1-1, the complete variable domain reads DGGITQSPKYLFRKEGQNVTLSCEQNLNHDAMYWYRQDPGQGLRLIYYSQIVNDFQKGDIAEGYSVSREKKESFPLTVTSAQKNPTAFYLCASSIGRVGLNTEAFFGQGTRLTVV.